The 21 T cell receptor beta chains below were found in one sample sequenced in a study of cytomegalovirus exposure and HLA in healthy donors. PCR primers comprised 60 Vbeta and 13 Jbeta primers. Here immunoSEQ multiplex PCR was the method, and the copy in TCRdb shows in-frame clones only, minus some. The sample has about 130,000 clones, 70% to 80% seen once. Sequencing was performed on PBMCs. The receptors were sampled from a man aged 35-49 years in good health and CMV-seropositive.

The CDR3 sequence: CASSLVFGNTNTGELFF. Written as DNA, the CDR3 is TGTGCCAGCAGCTTGGTTTTCGGGAACACGAACACCGGGGAGCTGTTTTTT. This sequence joins TRBV5-6 and TRBJ2-2; the D gene is possibly TRBD2 (5 bases). Germline loops: CDR1 SGHDT, CDR2 YYEEEE. The CDR3 length is 17 residues. V was clipped by 0 bases and J by 0 bases, with 12 bases between them.

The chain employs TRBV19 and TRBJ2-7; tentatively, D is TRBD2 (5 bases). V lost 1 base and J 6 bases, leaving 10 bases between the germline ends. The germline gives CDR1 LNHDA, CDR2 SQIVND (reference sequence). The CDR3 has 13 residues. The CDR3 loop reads CASSIGRNGEQYF. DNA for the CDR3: TGTGCCAGTAGTATAGGGAGGAATGGCGAGCAGTACTTC.

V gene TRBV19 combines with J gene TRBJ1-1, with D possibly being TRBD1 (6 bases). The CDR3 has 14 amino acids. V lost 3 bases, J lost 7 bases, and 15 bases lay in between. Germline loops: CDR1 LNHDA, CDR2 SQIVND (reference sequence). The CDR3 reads CASSIGGLRGEAFF. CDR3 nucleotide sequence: TGTGCCAGTAGTATCGGGGGGCTACGAGGTGAAGCTTTCTTT.

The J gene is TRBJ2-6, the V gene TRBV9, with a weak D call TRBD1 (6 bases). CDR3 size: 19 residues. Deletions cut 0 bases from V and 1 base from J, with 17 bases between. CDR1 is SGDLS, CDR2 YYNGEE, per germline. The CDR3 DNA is TGTGCCAGCAGCGTAGTATTGACAGGTCCCAGTTCTGGGGCCAACGTCCTGACTTTC. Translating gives CASSVVLTGPSSGANVLTF.

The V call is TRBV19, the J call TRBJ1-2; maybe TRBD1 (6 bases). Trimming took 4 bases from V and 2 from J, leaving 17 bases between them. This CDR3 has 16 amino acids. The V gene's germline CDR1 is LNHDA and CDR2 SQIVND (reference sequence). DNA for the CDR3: TGTGCCAGTAGTACACGGCCCGGGACACGCAACTATGGCTACACCTTC. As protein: CASSTRPGTRNYGYTF.

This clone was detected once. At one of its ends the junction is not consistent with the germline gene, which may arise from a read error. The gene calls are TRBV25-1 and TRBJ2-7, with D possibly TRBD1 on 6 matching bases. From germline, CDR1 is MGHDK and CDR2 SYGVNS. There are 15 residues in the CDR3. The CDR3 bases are TGTGCCATCAGTGAATATAGGCCAGGGGTGTACGAGCAGTACTTC. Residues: CAISEYRPGVYEQYF.

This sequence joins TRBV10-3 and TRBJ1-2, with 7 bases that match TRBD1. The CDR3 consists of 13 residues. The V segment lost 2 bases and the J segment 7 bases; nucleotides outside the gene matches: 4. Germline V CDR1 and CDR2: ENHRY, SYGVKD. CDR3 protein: CAISEAGDSGYTF. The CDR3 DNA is TGTGCCATCAGTGAGGCAGGGGACAGTGGCTACACCTTC.

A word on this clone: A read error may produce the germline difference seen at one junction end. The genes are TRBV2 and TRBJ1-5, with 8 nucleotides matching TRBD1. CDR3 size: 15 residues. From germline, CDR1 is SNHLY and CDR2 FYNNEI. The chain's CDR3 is CASSPDRASNQPQHF. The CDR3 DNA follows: TGTGCCAGCAGTCCGGACAGGGCTAGCAATCAGCCTCAGCATTTT.

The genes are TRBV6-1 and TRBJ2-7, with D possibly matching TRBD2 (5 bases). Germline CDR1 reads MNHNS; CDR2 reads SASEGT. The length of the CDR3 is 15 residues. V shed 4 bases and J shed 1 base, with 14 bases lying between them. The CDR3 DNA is TGTGCCAGCAGTGGTGACCGCGGGTTTTCCTACGAGCAGTACTTC. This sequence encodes CASSGDRGFSYEQYF.

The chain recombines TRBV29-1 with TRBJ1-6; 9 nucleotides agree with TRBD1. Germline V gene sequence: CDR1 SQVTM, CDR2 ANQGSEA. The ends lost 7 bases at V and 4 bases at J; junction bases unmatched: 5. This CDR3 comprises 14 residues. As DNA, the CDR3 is TGCAGCGCGCAGACAGGGGGTTATAATTCACCCCTCCACTTT. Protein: CSAQTGGYNSPLHF.

CDR3 region: CASSPGQGARTEAFF. The DNA for the CDR3 is TGTGCCAGCAGTCCCGGACAGGGGGCGCGAACTGAAGCTTTCTTT. This chain uses TRBV27 with TRBJ1-1, with 11 bases identical to TRBD1. The CDR3 contains 15 residues. Germline-derived CDR1 and CDR2 are MNHEY and SMNVEV (reference sequence). With 5 bases clipped from V and 5 bases from J, the junction kept 7 bases outside the gene matches.

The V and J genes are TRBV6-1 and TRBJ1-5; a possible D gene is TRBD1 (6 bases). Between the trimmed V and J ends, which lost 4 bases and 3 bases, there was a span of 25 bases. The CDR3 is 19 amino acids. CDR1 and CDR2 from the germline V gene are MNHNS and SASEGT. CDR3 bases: TGTGCCAGCAGTGGGGAATTCTTACGTTCAGGGGCATACAATCAGCCCCAGCATTTT. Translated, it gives CASSGEFLRSGAYNQPQHF.

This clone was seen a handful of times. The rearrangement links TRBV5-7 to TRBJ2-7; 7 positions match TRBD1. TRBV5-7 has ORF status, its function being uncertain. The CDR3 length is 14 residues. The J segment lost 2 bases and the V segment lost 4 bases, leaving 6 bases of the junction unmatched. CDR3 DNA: TGTGCCAGCAGCCCAGACAGGGATCCCTACGAGCAGTACTTC. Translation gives CASSPDRDPYEQYF.

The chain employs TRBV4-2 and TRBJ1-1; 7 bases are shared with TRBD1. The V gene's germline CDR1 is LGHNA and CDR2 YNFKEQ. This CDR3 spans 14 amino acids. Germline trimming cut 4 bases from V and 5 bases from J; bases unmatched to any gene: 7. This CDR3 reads CASSRQGTETEAFF. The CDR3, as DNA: TGTGCCAGCAGCCGACAGGGTACGGAGACTGAAGCTTTCTTT.

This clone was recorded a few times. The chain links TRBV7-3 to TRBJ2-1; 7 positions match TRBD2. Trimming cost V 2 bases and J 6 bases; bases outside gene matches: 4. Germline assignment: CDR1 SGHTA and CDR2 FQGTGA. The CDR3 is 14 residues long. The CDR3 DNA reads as TGTGCCAGCAGCTTAGCGGGAGTTAGCAATGAGCAGTTCTTC. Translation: CASSLAGVSNEQFF.

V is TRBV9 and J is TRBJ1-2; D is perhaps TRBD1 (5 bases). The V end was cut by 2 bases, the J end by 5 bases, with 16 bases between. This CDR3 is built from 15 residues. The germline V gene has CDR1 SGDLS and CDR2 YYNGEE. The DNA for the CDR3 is TGTGCCAGCAGCGTTCGTGTTGGGGGAGGGTATGGCTACACCTTC. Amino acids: CASSVRVGGGYGYTF.

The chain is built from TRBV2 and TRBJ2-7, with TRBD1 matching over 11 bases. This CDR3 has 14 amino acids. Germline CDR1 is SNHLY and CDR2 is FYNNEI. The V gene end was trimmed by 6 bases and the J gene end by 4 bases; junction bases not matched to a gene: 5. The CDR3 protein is CASSDGQGAYEQYF. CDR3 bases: TGTGCCAGCAGCGACGGACAGGGGGCTTACGAGCAGTACTTC.

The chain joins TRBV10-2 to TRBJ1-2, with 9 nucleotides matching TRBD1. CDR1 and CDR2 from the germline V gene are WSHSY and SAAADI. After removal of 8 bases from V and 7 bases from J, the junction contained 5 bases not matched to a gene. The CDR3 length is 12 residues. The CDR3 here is CASGQGMGGYTF. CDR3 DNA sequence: TGCGCCAGCGGACAGGGGATGGGTGGCTACACCTTC.

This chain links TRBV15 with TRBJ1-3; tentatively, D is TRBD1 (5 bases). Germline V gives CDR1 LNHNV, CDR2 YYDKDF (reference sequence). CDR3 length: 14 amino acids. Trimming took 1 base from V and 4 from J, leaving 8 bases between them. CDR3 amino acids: CATSRGGDGNTIYF. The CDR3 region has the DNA TGTGCCACCAGCAGAGGGGGCGACGGAAACACCATATATTTT.

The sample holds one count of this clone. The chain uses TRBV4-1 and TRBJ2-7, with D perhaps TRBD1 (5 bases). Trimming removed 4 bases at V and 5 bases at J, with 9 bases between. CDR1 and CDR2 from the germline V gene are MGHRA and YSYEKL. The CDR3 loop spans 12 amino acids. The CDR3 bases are TGCGCCAGCAGCCGGTCACAGGACGAGCAGTACTTC. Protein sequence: CASSRSQDEQYF.

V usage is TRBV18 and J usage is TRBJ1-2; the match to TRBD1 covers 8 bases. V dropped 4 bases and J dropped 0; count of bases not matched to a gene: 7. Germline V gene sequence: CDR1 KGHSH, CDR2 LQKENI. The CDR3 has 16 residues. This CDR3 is CASSLGTGRANYGYTF. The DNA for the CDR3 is TGTGCCAGCTCACTTGGGACAGGCCGAGCTAACTATGGCTACACCTTC. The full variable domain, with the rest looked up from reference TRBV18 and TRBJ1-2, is NAGVMQNPRHLVRRRGQEARLRCSPMKGHSHVYWYRQLPEEGLKFMVYLQKENIIDESGMPKERFSAEFPKEGPSILRIQQVVRGDSAAYFCASSLGTGRANYGYTFGSGTRLTVV.